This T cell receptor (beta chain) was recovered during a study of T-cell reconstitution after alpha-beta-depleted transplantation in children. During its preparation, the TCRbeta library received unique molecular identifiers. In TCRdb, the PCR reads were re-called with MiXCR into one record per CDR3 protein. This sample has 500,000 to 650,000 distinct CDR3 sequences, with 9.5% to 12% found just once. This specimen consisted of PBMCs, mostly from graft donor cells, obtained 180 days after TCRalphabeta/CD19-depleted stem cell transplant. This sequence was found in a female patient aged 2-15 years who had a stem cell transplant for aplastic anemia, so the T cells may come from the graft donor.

CDR3 coding DNA: TGTGCCAGCAGCCGGACGGACGACTACGAGCAGTACTTC. Translation: CASSRTDDYEQYF. The chain carries TRBV7-9 and TRBJ2-7; D is undetermined. This CDR3 spans 13 amino acids. The V gene lost 5 bases and the J gene lost 3 bases, with 11 bases spanning the gap. Germline V gene lookup returns CDR1 SEHNR and CDR2 FQNEAQ (reference sequence).